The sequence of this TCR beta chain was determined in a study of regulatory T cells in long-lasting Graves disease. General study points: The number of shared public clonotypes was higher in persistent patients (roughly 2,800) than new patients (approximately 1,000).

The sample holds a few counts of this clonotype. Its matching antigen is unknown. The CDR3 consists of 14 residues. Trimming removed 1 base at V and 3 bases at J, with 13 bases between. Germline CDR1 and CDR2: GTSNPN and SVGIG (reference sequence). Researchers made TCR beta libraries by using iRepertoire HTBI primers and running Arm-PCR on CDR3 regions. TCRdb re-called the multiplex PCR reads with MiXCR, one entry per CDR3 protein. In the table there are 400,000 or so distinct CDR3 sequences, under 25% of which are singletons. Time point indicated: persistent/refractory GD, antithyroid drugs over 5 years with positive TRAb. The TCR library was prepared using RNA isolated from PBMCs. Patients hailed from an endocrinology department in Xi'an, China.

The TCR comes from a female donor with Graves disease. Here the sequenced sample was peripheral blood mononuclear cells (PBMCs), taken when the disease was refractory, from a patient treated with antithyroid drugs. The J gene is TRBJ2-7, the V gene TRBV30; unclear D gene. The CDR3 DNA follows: TGTGCCTGGAGTGGGGTAGGAGCAGTCTACGAGCAGTACTTC. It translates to CAWSGVGAVYEQYF.